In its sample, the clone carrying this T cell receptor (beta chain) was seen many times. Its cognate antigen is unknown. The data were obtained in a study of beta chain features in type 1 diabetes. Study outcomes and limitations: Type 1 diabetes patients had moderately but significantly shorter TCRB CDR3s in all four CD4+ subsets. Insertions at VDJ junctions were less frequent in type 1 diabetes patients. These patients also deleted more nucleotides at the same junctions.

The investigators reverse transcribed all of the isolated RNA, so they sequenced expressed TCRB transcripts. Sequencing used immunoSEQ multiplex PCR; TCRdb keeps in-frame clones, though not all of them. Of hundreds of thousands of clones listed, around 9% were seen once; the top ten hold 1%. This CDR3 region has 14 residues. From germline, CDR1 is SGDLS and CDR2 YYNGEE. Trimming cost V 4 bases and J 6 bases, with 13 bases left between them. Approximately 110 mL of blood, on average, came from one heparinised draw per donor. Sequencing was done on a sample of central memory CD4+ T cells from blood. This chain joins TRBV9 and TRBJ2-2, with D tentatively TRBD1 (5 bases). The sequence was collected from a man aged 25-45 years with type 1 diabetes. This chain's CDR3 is CASSFYQGPGELFF. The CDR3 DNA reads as TGTGCCAGCAGCTTCTATCAGGGTCCCGGGGAGCTGTTTTTT.